The TCR beta chain under discussion was sequenced for a study of T cell changes during pregnancy in multiple sclerosis. Germline CDR1 is SGHDN and CDR2 is FVKESK. The CDR3 spans 14 residues. V was clipped by 6 bases and J by 8 bases, with 16 bases between them. Sequenced by immunoSEQ multiplex PCR; TCRdb stores in-frame clones only, minus some. The table includes under 95,000 clones, just over 90% detected once. The V gene is TRBV14, the J gene TRBJ1-4, with D possibly TRBD1 on 5 matching bases. This clonotype originated in a female donor with multiple sclerosis, enrolled in a pregnancy study. The specimen comprised CD4+ T cells from peripheral blood mononuclear cells, sampled before pregnancy. The CDR3 loop reads CASSPQRTSEKLFF. DNA of the CDR3: TGTGCCAGCAGTCCCCAGAGGACATCGGAAAAACTGTTTTTT.